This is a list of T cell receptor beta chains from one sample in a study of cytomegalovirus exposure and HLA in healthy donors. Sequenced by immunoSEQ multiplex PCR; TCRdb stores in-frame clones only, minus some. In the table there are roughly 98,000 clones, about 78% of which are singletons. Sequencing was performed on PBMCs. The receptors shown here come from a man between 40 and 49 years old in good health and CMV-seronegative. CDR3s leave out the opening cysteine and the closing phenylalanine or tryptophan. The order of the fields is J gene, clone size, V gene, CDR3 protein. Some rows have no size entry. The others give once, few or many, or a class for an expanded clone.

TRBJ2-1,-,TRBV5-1,ASSIRRGGGNNEQF
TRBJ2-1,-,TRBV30,AWSLQGGLF
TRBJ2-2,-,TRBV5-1,ASSLSHRAPGELF
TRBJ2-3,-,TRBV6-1,ASSEGYTSSTDTQY
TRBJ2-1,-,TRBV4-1,ASSQDETTPHNEQF
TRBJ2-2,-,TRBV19,ASSMLAGGIGELF
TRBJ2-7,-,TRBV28,ASSFGGRLYEQY
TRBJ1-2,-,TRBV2,ASRGRDSPMGYT
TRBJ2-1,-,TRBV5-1,ASSWGPGLAFNEQF
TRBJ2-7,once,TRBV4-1,ASSQGLAGVSVEQY
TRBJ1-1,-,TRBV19,ASRNPGGYNTEAF
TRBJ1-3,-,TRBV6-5,ATSTGRGNTIY
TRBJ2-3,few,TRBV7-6,ASSLNSGQSTDTQY
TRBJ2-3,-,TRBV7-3,ASSAVLAGTDTQY